These T cell receptor beta chains were read from a single sample in a study of metastatic and nonmetastatic thyroid tumors. TCRdb reassembled clones from the PCR reads with MiXCR. The sample holds some 84,000 clones; 8.6% are singletons and the top ten take around 8.5%. Sequencing was done on a sample of blood. These receptor sequences come from a female donor with papillary thyroid cancer or a benign thyroid nodule (not recorded which). Some clones in this sample may be carry-over from other donors' samples. Each CDR3 is given with its conserved first and last residue. D genes are given only for firm matches. Size is stated for part of the rows, as once, few or many counts, or as a class when the clone is expanded.

TRBJ2-1	TRBV7-3	-	-	CASSLSNGYNEQFF	TGTGCCAGCAGCTTATCGAACGGATACAATGAGCAGTTCTTC
TRBJ2-7	TRBV19	many	TRBD2	CASTSGETYEQYF	TGTGCCAGTACTAGCGGGGAGACCTACGAGCAGTACTTC
TRBJ1-3	TRBV20-1	many	-	CSASVGGGNTIYF	TGCAGTGCTAGTGTTGGCGGCGGAAACACCATATATTTT
TRBJ2-2	TRBV27	few	-	CASSLWASTGELFF	TGTGCCAGCAGTTTATGGGCGTCCACCGGGGAGCTGTTTTTT
TRBJ2-4	TRBV11-2	many	-	CASSLVSGGSVQYF	TGTGCCAGCAGCTTAGTTTCTGGTGGATCCGTTCAGTACTTC
TRBJ1-3	TRBV19	few	-	CASSAPTRFSGNTIYF	TGTGCCAGTAGTGCTCCGACACGTTTCTCTGGAAACACCATATATTTT
TRBJ2-1	TRBV9	many	-	CASSGLGSYNEQFF	TGTGCCAGCAGCGGTTTAGGGTCCTACAATGAGCAGTTCTTC
TRBJ1-2	TRBV6-1	many	-	CASSPKQGPPNYGYTF	TGTGCCAGCAGTCCCAAACAGGGCCCTCCCAACTATGGCTACACCTTC
TRBJ2-7	TRBV6-2/TRBV6-3	few	TRBD1	CASSYERGGSSYEQYF	TGTGCCAGCAGTTACGAACGAGGGGGCAGCTCCTACGAGCAGTACTTC
TRBJ2-1	TRBV7-9	many	-	CASSLDSSFSYNEQFF	TGTGCCAGCAGCTTAGATTCTAGCTTCTCCTACAATGAGCAGTTCTTC
TRBJ1-1	TRBV30	many	-	CAWATHGLEAFF	TGTGCCTGGGCCACCCACGGCCTTGAAGCTTTCTTT
TRBJ2-2	TRBV6-1	-	TRBD2	CASNIAGGFYSGELFF	TGTGCCAGCAATATCGCGGGGGGGTTCTATTCCGGGGAGCTGTTTTTT
TRBJ2-7	TRBV6-1	-	-	CASSDASYEQYF	TGTGCCAGCAGTGATGCGAGCTACGAGCAGTACTTC
TRBJ1-2	TRBV20-1	-	-	CSAGEVGVYTF	TGCAGTGCCGGGGAAGTGGGGGTCTACACCTTC
TRBJ2-2	TRBV5-1	many	-	CASSLEDSGELFF	TGCGCCAGCAGCTTGGAAGACTCCGGGGAGCTGTTTTTT
TRBJ2-1	TRBV4-1	many	TRBD2	CASSQTLPGTSKGEQFF	TGCGCCAGCAGCCAAACGCTCCCCGGGACTAGTAAAGGTGAGCAGTTCTTC